Shown below are 20 T cell receptor beta chains from a single sample sequenced in a study of blood T cell repertoires in COVID-19. Profiling relied on immunoSEQ multiplex PCR, and the TCRdb table lists in-frame clones only, not all of them. The sample includes around 230,000 clones, 80% to 90% of them seen just once. Sequenced input: PBMCs or T cells enriched from blood (not recorded which). The source of these receptors is a man aged 40-49 years who had recovered from COVID-19.

This chain joins TRBV7-9 and TRBJ2-7; tentative D call: TRBD2 (5 bases). With 3 bases removed from V and 6 bases from J, the gap between germline ends came to 9 bases. Germline V lookup: CDR1 SEHNR, CDR2 FQNEAQ (reference sequence). The CDR3 is 12 residues long. The CDR3 protein is CASSFVRGEQYF. The CDR3 coding sequence is TGTGCCAGCAGCTTCGTCCGGGGCGAGCAGTACTTC.

This clone was observed once. The chain employs TRBV6-2 or TRBV6-3 and TRBJ2-5; D perhaps matches TRBD2 (5 bases). The CDR3 spans 14 residues. V lost 0 bases to trimming and J lost 2 bases, with 7 bases between them. The germline gives CDR1 MNHEY, CDR2 SVGEGT. This CDR3 is CASSYSGGQETQYF. DNA for the CDR3: TGTGCCAGCAGTTACTCGGGCGGGCAAGAGACCCAGTACTTC.

This clone occurred many times. J is TRBJ2-4 and V is TRBV9; 14 bases align to TRBD2. This CDR3 has 18 residues. V shed 3 bases and J 3 bases; nucleotides not matched to a gene: 8. Germline CDR1 SGDLS, CDR2 YYNGEE. The CDR3 region has the DNA TGTGCCAGCAGCGCCAGGGGGACTAGCGGGAGTGTCAAAAACATTCAGTACTTC. Protein product: CASSARGTSGSVKNIQYF.

This chain uses TRBV5-1 with TRBJ1-4; D is ambiguous. The CDR3 runs to 15 residues. V was clipped by 3 bases and J by 8 bases, with 17 bases between them. CDR1 and CDR2 (germline): SGHRS, YFSETQ. DNA of the CDR3: TGCGCCAGCAGCTCCGAGGGTCCCCTAAAGGAAAAACTGTTTTTT. Translating it yields CASSSEGPLKEKLFF.

This clone occurred many times. The chain has TRBV21-1 and TRBJ2-3; the table's D call of TRBD2 was not tested on the DNA. TRBV21-1 is marked as a pseudogene. This CDR3 region has 14 residues. In nucleotides, the CDR3 is TGTGCCAGCAGCAAGGCGGGACGCCCAGATACGCAGTATTTT. Its protein is CASSKAGRPDTQYF.

A few counts support this clone. The genes are TRBV7-3 and TRBJ2-3, with 12 bases fitting TRBD2. CDR3 length equals 16 residues. CDR1 is SGHTA, CDR2 FQGTGA, per germline. Trimming cost V 5 bases and J 2 bases; bases outside gene matches: 5. This CDR3 is CASSKTSGGLTDTQYF. CDR3 DNA: TGTGCCAGCAGCAAGACTAGCGGGGGACTCACAGATACGCAGTATTTT. The whole variable domain, remainder taken from reference TRBV7-3 and TRBJ2-3, is GAGVSQTPSNKVTEKGKYVELRCDPISGHTALYWYRQSLGQGPEFLIYFQGTGAADDSGLPNDRFFAVRPEGSVSTLKIQRTERGDSAVYLCASSKTSGGLTDTQYFGPGTRLTVL.

The rearrangement uses TRBV5-1 and TRBJ1-4; 10 bases fit TRBD1. The V gene's germline CDR1 is SGHRS and CDR2 YFSETQ. The CDR3 is 14 residues long. V lost 6 bases and J lost 6; bases outside the gene matches: 5. CDR3 region: CASTRDRGDEKLFF. In DNA form, the CDR3 reads TGCGCCAGCACCAGGGACAGGGGAGATGAAAAACTGTTTTTT.

This chain links TRBV28 with TRBJ1-1; a weak D match, TRBD1 (6 bases). The CDR3 contains 12 residues. Germline V gene sequence: CDR1 MDHEN, CDR2 SYDVKM. Trimming removed 6 bases from V and 6 bases from J, with 11 bases in between. The CDR3 sequence: CASRRGAPEAFF. In DNA, the CDR3 is TGTGCCAGCAGGCGGGGGGCGCCTGAAGCTTTCTTT.

The chain employs TRBV11-3 and TRBJ1-3; D call uncertain. The V and J ends lost 0 bases and 0 bases respectively, with 12 bases between them. Germline V CDR1 and CDR2: SGHNT, YENEEA. This CDR3 spans 17 amino acids. DNA of the CDR3: TGTGCCAGCAGCTTAGATAGAGGCATCAGCTCTGGAAACACCATATATTTT. It specifies CASSLDRGISSGNTIYF.

This clone was seen just once. The rearrangement uses TRBV6-6 and TRBJ1-3, with D perhaps matching TRBD1 (5 bases). Germline loops: CDR1 MNHNY, CDR2 SVGAGI (reference sequence). V was pared by 3 bases and J by 6 bases, with 15 bases between. There are 15 residues in the CDR3. The CDR3 nucleotides read TGTGCCAGCAGTTATTCCCAAGGGGCGGTAAACACCATATATTTT. Translating gives CASSYSQGAVNTIYF.

The rearrangement uses TRBV6-1 and TRBJ1-5, with TRBD1 identical over 7 bases. Germline values: CDR1 MNHNS, CDR2 SASEGT. Germline trimming cut 0 bases from V and 7 bases from J; bases unmatched to any gene: 3. The CDR3 has 14 residues. The CDR3 spells CASSEADRQQPQHF. DNA of the CDR3: TGTGCCAGCAGTGAAGCGGACAGGCAACAGCCCCAGCATTTT.

Here the CDR3 reads CASSSMNGGGQPQHF. In nucleotides, the CDR3 is TGTGCCAGCAGTTCAATGAACGGGGGAGGGCAGCCCCAGCATTTT. The chain joins TRBV27 to TRBJ1-5; D possibly corresponds to TRBD1 (5 bases). Germline assignment: CDR1 MNHEY and CDR2 SMNVEV (reference sequence). The V gene lost 4 bases and the J gene lost 7 bases, with 17 bases spanning the gap. The CDR3 sequence is 15 residues long.

This clone has only one observation. V is TRBV7-8 and J is TRBJ2-7; TRBD1 matches at 7 bases. Germline CDR1 SGHVS, CDR2 FQNEAQ. J was trimmed by 0 bases and V by 8 bases; bases with no gene match: 10. This CDR3 spans 15 amino acids. CDR3 coding DNA: TGTGCCAGCTTGCCCACGGACAGGCGCTCCTACGAGCAGTACTTC. It is translated as CASLPTDRRSYEQYF. The entire variable domain, with the rest obtained from reference TRBV7-8 and TRBJ2-7, is as follows: GAGVSQSPRYKVAKRGQDVALRCDPISGHVSLFWYQQALGQGPEFLTYFQNEAQLDKSGLPSDRFFAERPEGSVSTLKIQRTQQEDSAVYLCASLPTDRRSYEQYFGPGTRLTVT.

The CDR3 coding sequence is TGTGCCACCAGTGACCATGGTAGGGAGTATGGCTACACCTTC. Encoded protein: CATSDHGREYGYTF. This rearrangement joins TRBV24-1 to TRBJ1-2; the D is unclear. Germline assignment: CDR1 KGHDR and CDR2 SFDVKD. The CDR3 extends over 14 amino acids. Trimming cost V 4 bases and J 5 bases, with 13 bases left between them.

The V and J genes are TRBV27 and TRBJ1-2; 10 bases line up with TRBD1. With 4 bases clipped from V and 3 bases from J, the junction kept 8 bases outside the gene matches. Germline CDR1 reads MNHEY; CDR2 reads SMNVEV (reference sequence). CDR3 size: 16 residues. The CDR3 DNA reads TGTGCCAGCAGTTCCTTGGACAGGGGGGCATACTATGGCTACACCTTC. This gives the protein CASSSLDRGAYYGYTF.

The chain couples TRBV14 to TRBJ1-1, with D unclear. V was cut by 3 bases and J by 1 base, with 6 bases left in between. CDR1 is SGHDN and CDR2 is FVKESK in the germline V gene. This CDR3 comprises 13 residues. Here the CDR3 reads CASSHQENTEAFF. The CDR3 region has the DNA TGTGCCAGCAGCCATCAGGAGAACACTGAAGCTTTCTTT.

This clone was counted once. Different DNA sequences within this sample yield the same CDR3. V and J are TRBV9 and TRBJ1-2; the D is unclear. With 3 bases removed from V and 8 bases from J, the gap between germline ends came to 8 bases. Germline values: CDR1 SGDLS, CDR2 YYNGEE. This CDR3 has 11 residues. This CDR3 is CASSAFGGYTF. As DNA, the CDR3 is TGTGCCAGCAGCGCATTCGGGGGCTACACCTTC.

The chain joins TRBV5-6 to TRBJ1-2, with D possibly being TRBD1 (6 bases). CDR3 size: 13 residues. Trimming pared 0 bases from V and 8 bases from J, leaving 11 bases between. CDR1 and CDR2 (germline): SGHDT, YYEEEE. The DNA for the CDR3 is TGTGCCAGCAGCTTGGTACAGGGTCGCGGCTACACCTTC. Amino acids: CASSLVQGRGYTF.

V usage is TRBV15 and J usage is TRBJ2-7, with D uncertain. Germline V gives CDR1 LNHNV, CDR2 YYDKDF (reference sequence). Trimming removed 0 bases from V and 3 bases from J, with 9 bases in between. This CDR3 spans 14 amino acids. CDR3 DNA sequence: TGTGCCACCAGCAGAGATCCCGCAGACTACGAGCAGTACTTC. This encodes CATSRDPADYEQYF. The full variable domain, with the rest looked up from reference TRBV15 and TRBJ2-7, is DAMVIQNPRYQVTQFGKPVTLSCSQTLNHNVMYWYQQKSSQAPKLLFHYYDKDFNNEADTPDNFQSRRPNTSFCFLDIRSPGLGDTAMYLCATSRDPADYEQYFGPGTRLTVT.

The chain carries TRBV7-3 and TRBJ2-6; TRBD1 agrees at 7 bases. V shed 5 bases and J 0 bases; nucleotides not matched to a gene: 7. Germline V CDR1 and CDR2: SGHTA, FQGTGA. The CDR3 covers 17 residues. Here the CDR3 reads CASSRGQLASGANVLTF. The CDR3 bases are TGTGCCAGCAGCCGGGGACAGTTAGCCTCTGGGGCCAACGTCCTGACTTTC. Using reference TRBV7-3 and TRBJ2-6 for the parts outside the CDR3, the full variable domain is GAGVSQTPSNKVTEKGKYVELRCDPISGHTALYWYRQSLGQGPEFLIYFQGTGAADDSGLPNDRFFAVRPEGSVSTLKIQRTERGDSAVYLCASSRGQLASGANVLTFGAGSRLTVL.